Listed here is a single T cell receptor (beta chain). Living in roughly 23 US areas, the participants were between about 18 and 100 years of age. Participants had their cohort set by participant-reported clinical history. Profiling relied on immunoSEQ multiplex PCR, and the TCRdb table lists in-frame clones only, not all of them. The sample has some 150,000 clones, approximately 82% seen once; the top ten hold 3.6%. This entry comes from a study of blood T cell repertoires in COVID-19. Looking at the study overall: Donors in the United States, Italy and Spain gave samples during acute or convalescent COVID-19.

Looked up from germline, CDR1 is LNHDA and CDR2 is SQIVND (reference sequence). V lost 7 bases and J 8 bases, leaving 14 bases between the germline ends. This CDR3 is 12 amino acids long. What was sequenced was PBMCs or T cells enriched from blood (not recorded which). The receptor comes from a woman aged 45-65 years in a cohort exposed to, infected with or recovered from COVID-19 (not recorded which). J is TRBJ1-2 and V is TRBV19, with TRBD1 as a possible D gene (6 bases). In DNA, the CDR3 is TGTGCCAGTACATTACAGGGTCGGGGCTACACCTTC. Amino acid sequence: CASTLQGRGYTF. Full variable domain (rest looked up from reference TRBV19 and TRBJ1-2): DGGITQSPKYLFRKEGQNVTLSCEQNLNHDAMYWYRQDPGQGLRLIYYSQIVNDFQKGDIAEGYSVSREKKESFPLTVTSAQKNPTAFYLCASTLQGRGYTFGSGTRLTVV.